This TCR beta chain stems from a study of T cells in Graves' hyperthyroidism and ophthalmopathy. This clonotype was found many times. RNA transcripts were the template for amplifying TCR beta CDR3 regions. HTBI primers were used for first-round RT-PCR of the TCR CDR3. TCRdb itself ran the multiplex PCR reads through MiXCR, one entry per CDR3 protein. The sample gives around 580,000 distinct CDR3 sequences, under 60% of which show up once; more than 7% is in the top ten. Graves' hyperthyroidism was deemed stable given no ophthalmopathy progression within 18 months. Germline assignment: CDR1 SGDLS and CDR2 YYNGEE. The CDR3 loop spans 17 amino acids. With 0 bases clipped from V and 6 bases from J, the junction kept 10 bases outside the gene matches.

The receptor comes from a woman between 18 and 29 years old with Graves' hyperthyroidism. This chain joins TRBV9 and TRBJ1-5, with 9 bases aligning to TRBD1. The specimen sequenced was peripheral blood or thyroid tissue (not recorded which). CDR3 sequence: CASSVDPGTGLSQPQHF. Written as DNA, the CDR3 is TGTGCCAGCAGCGTAGACCCGGGGACAGGGTTGAGTCAGCCCCAGCATTTT. Using reference TRBV9 and TRBJ1-5 for the parts outside the CDR3, the full variable domain is DSGVTQTPKHLITATGQRVTLRCSPRSGDLSVYWYQQSLDQGLQFLIQYYNGEERAKGNILERFSAQQFPDLHSELNLSSLELGDSALYFCASSVDPGTGLSQPQHFGDGTRLSIL.